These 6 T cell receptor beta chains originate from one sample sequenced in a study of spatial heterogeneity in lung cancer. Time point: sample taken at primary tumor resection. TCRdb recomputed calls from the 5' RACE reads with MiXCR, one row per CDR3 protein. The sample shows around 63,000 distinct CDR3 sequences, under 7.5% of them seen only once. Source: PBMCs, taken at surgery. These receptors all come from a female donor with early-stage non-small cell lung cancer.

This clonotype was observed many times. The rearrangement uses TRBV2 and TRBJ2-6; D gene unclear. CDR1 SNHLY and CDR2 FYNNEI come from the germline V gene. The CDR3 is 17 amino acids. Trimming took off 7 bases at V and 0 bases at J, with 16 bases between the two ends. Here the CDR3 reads CASKEGLPPSGANVLTF. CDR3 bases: TGTGCCAGCAAAGAAGGGCTACCGCCCTCTGGGGCCAACGTCCTGACTTTC.

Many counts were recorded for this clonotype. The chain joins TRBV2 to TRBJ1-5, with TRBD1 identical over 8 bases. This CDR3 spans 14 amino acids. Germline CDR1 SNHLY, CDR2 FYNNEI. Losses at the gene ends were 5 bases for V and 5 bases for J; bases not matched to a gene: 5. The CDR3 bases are TGTGCCAGCAGTCCCGGGACAGGCTATCAGCCCCAGCATTTT. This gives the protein CASSPGTGYQPQHF. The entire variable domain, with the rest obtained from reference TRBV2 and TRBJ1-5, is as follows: EPEVTQTPSHQVTQMGQEVILRCVPISNHLYFYWYRQILGQKVEFLVSFYNNEISEKSEIFDDQFSVERPDGSNFTLKIRSTKLEDSAMYFCASSPGTGYQPQHFGDGTRLSIL.

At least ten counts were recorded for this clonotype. The CDR3 reads CSVGVPSNEQFF. For the CDR3, the DNA is TGCAGCGTTGGGGTGCCCTCCAATGAGCAGTTCTTC. The rearrangement links TRBV29-1 to TRBJ2-1, with unresolved D. Trimming removed 4 bases at V and 6 bases at J, with 10 bases between. The CDR3 runs to 12 residues. CDR1 and CDR2 (germline): SQVTM, ANQGSEA.

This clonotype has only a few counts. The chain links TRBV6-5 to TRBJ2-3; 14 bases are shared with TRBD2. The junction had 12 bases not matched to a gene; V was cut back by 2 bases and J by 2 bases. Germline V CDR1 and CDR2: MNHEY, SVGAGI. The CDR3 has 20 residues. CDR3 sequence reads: CASSYPSGTSGSYLTDTQYF. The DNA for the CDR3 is TGTGCCAGCAGTTACCCCTCCGGGACTAGCGGGAGTTATCTCACAGATACGCAGTATTTT.

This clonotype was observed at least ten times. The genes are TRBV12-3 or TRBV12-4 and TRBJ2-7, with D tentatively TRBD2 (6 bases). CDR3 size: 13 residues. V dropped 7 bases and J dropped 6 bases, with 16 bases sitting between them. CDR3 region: CASTPAGGGEQYF. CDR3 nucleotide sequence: TGTGCCAGCACCCCCGCCGGGGGAGGCGAGCAGTACTTC.

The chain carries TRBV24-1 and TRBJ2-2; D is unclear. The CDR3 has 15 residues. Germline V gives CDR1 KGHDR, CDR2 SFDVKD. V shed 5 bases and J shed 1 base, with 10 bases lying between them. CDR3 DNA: TGTGCCACCAGTGGGACCGATATGAACACCGGGGAGCTGTTTTTT. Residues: CATSGTDMNTGELFF.